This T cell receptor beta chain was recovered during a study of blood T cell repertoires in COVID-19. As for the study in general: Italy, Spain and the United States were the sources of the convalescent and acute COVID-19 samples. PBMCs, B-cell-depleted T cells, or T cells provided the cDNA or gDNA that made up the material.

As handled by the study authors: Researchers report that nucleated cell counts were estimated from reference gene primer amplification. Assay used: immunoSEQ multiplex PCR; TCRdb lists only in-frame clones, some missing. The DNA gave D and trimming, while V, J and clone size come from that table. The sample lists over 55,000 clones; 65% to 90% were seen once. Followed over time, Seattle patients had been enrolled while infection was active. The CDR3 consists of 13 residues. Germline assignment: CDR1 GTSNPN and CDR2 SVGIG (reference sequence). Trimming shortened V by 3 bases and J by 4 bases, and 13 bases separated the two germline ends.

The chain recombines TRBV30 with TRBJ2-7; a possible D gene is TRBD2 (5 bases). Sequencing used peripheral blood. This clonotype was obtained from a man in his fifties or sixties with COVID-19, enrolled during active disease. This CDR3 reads CAWRSGWLYEQYF. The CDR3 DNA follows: TGTGCCTGGAGATCGGGGTGGCTTTACGAGCAGTACTTC.